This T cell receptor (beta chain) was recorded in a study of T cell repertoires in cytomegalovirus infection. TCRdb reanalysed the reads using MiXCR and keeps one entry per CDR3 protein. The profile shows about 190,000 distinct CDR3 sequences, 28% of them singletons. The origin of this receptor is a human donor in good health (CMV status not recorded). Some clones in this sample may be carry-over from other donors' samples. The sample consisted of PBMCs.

CDR3 DNA sequence: TGTGCCACCAGTGATTCAGGGATGGCCACAGATACGCAGTATTTT. Translating gives CATSDSGMATDTQYF. The chain is built from TRBV24-1 and TRBJ2-3; possible D gene TRBD1, 5 bases. Germline CDR1 and CDR2: KGHDR and SFDVKD. The ends were cut back, 2 bases at V and 2 bases at J, with 10 bases in the middle. The CDR3 extends over 15 amino acids.